Listed below are T cell receptor beta chains from one sample, sequenced in a study of regulatory T cells in long-lasting Graves disease. TCRdb independently ran MiXCR on the multiplex PCR reads; one entry per CDR3 protein. The sample has some 320,000 distinct CDR3 sequences; 15% to 20% are singletons. This specimen consisted of peripheral blood mononuclear cells (PBMCs), obtained at new diagnosis, from a patient treated with antithyroid drugs. These receptors were collected from a female donor with Graves disease. Both conserved end residues are part of each CDR3. A D gene is named only where the DNA matches it firmly.

d_gene,v_gene,CDR3aa
TRBD2,TRBV15,CATSRGLAGVLGTNTGELFF
TRBD2,TRBV24-1,CATSGEPGLAEQADTQYF
NA,TRBV3-1,CASSQRPSPTPHSSTDTQYF
NA,TRBV7-9,CASTNPNEKLFF
TRBD1,TRBV29-1,CSVAKGANQPQHF
TRBD1,TRBV5-1,CASSTGTGFPYF
NA,TRBV15,CATSRNQESEQYF
NA,TRBV27,CASSLYGATGELFF
NA,TRBV9,CASSVAPGNTEAFF
NA,TRBV15,CATSRDNGWGQETQYF
NA,TRBV3-1,CASSPGHWSSYNEQFF
NA,TRBV2,CASSIDNEQFF
NA,TRBV19,CASSTRGGDGYTF
TRBD2,TRBV6-2/TRBV6-3,CASSSKASGGSEQFF
NA,TRBV28,CARSSVDPTDTQYF
NA,TRBV20-1,CSARDPGGGTFF
TRBD2,TRBV11-2,CASVGLAGGDTQYF
NA,TRBV25-1,CASGHRVLVKNIQYF
NA,TRBV30,CAWSQRNTDTQYF
NA,TRBV28,CASRRGRGVNSPLHF
TRBD1,TRBV3-1,CASSHPTGGASYNEQFF
NA,TRBV6-1,CASSEADGSTDTQYF
NA,TRBV18,CASSPRSGTEAFF
NA,TRBV20-1,CSALNSGPTAFDNEQFF
NA,TRBV12-3/TRBV12-4,CASSLRGATDEQFF
NA,TRBV19,CASSIDQGSYGYTF
NA,TRBV20-1,CSASGTGPANYGYTF
NA,TRBV14,CASSQTGLGSYNEQFF
NA,TRBV24-1,CATSALSTDTQYF
NA,TRBV24-1,CASSEESMNRAEQYF
TRBD2,TRBV9,CASSGGGRLNEQFF
TRBD2,TRBV5-1,CASSRAGGPLYEQYF
NA,TRBV7-2,CASSPPGRVPGYTF
NA,TRBV10-3,CAISEGSTEAFF
NA,TRBV18,CASSPPRETQYF
TRBD1,TRBV6-1,CASIEDRGGDGYTF
NA,TRBV9,CASSVGPYNEQFF
NA,TRBV12-3/TRBV12-4,CASLRVGKNIQYF
NA,TRBV29-1,CSVERGGTGSRNTQYF
TRBD1,TRBV19,CASRPGQGNNNEQFF
NA,TRBV30,CAWSAWAYEQYF
NA,TRBV9,CASSEHPNTEAFF
TRBD2,TRBV19,CASSTLPTSGSDEQFF
NA,TRBV30,CAWSTSMGREQYF
TRBD1,TRBV6-2/TRBV6-3,CASSEQGALSPLHF
NA,TRBV6-1,CASRGGWAEETQYF
NA,TRBV3-1,CASSDNSVQYF
NA,TRBV6-5,CASSYSGRGGLTQYF
TRBD2,TRBV6-1,CASSETSGRINEQFF
NA,TRBV12-5,CASGWSSTSNNEQFF